The clone carrying this TCR beta chain occurred once. This sample was taken from a study of T cell changes during pregnancy in multiple sclerosis. This CDR3 region has 16 residues. V was pared by 1 base and J by 9 bases, with 16 bases between. CDR1 MNHEY and CDR2 SVGAGI come from the germline V gene. Repertoires were generated with immunoSEQ multiplex PCR, while TCRdb's copy carries only in-frame clones and drops some. The sample includes about 57,000 clones, roughly 92% seen only once; the top ten take 0.6% to 0.85%. This TCR came from a female donor with multiple sclerosis, enrolled in a pregnancy study. Sequencing was performed on CD4+ T cells from peripheral blood mononuclear cells, taken in the third trimester of pregnancy. V usage is TRBV6-5 and J usage is TRBJ1-6; a weak D match, TRBD1 (6 bases). CDR3 loop: CASSYFRQVLSSPLHF. In DNA, the CDR3 is TGTGCCAGCAGTTACTTCCGACAGGTGCTTTCTTCACCCCTCCACTTT.